The 26 T cell receptor beta chains presented below share a single source sample, sequenced in a study of cytomegalovirus exposure and HLA in healthy donors. PCR primers comprised 60 Vbeta and 13 Jbeta primers. Sequencing used immunoSEQ multiplex PCR; TCRdb keeps in-frame clones, though not all of them. The data contain around 130,000 clones, roughly 70% of them singletons. Sequencing was carried out using PBMCs. Every receptor here comes from a man between 35 and 55 years old in good health and CMV-seropositive.

This chain joins TRBV7-2 and TRBJ1-1; D is unclear. V lost 1 base and J lost 11, with 20 bases in between. Germline CDR1 is SGHTA and CDR2 is FQGNSA. The CDR3 length is 15 residues. CDR3 coding DNA: TGTGCCAGCAGCTTAGAGCGTAGGCTTACCCTGATTGCTTTCTTT. It is translated as CASSLERRLTLIAFF.

This chain links TRBV9 with TRBJ2-3; 9 nucleotides align to TRBD1. V trimming: 0 bases; J trimming: 5 bases; junction bases outside the gene matches: 10. The CDR3 loop spans 17 amino acids. CDR1 is SGDLS and CDR2 is YYNGEE in the germline V gene. This CDR3 reads CASSVGDRAFRGDTQYF. The CDR3 DNA reads TGTGCCAGCAGCGTAGGGGACAGGGCCTTTAGGGGAGATACGCAGTATTTT.

The V call is TRBV2, the J call TRBJ2-1; 10 bases fit TRBD2. This CDR3 is 14 amino acids long. Germline V CDR1 and CDR2: SNHLY, FYNNEI. The V gene end was trimmed by 4 bases and the J gene end by 3 bases; junction bases not matched to a gene: 0. The CDR3 DNA reads TGTGCCAGCAGTGGGACTAGCGGCTACAATGAGCAGTTCTTC. Encoded protein: CASSGTSGYNEQFF.

The V gene is TRBV9, the J gene TRBJ2-2; no reliable D call. Trimming left V 0 bases short and J 6 bases short, with 3 bases between. The CDR3 has 12 residues. CDR1 is SGDLS and CDR2 is YYNGEE in the germline V gene. DNA of the CDR3: TGTGCCAGCAGCGTAGTATCCGGGGAGCTGTTTTTT. Its translation is CASSVVSGELFF.

The genes are TRBV18 and TRBJ1-1; D call uncertain. The germline gives CDR1 KGHSH, CDR2 LQKENI. Trimming stripped 1 base from V and 4 bases from J, with 13 bases between. CDR3 length: 15 residues. The CDR3 region has the DNA TGTGCCAGCTCACCACTTCAGGCGGGAGGCACTGAAGCTTTCTTT. It is translated as CASSPLQAGGTEAFF.

This clone appeared once. The chain employs TRBV9 and TRBJ2-5; 7 nucleotides line up with TRBD1. The DNA end is more similar to TRBJ2-7, so the J call may be wrong. CDR1 and CDR2 (germline): SGDLS, YYNGEE. The CDR3 is 14 amino acids. CDR3 coding DNA: TGTGCCAGCAGCGATCGGGACAGTCCCTACGAGCAGTACTTC. Its translation is CASSDRDSPYEQYF.

V gene TRBV25-1 combines with J gene TRBJ1-2; the D gene is possibly TRBD1 (6 bases). There are 14 residues in the CDR3. V gave up 2 bases and J gave up 5 bases, with 12 bases separating them. Germline loops: CDR1 MGHDK, CDR2 SYGVNS. CDR3 in amino acids: CASSEPGARYGYTF. CDR3 coding DNA: TGTGCCAGCAGTGAACCAGGGGCGCGGTATGGCTACACCTTC.

This clone was recorded a few times. The V and J genes are TRBV6-1 and TRBJ1-1; no definite D call. Trimming cost V 7 bases and J 5 bases, with 11 bases left between them. This CDR3 region has 12 residues. From germline, CDR1 is MNHNS and CDR2 SASEGT. CDR3 loop: CASNPGWTEAFF. CDR3 coding DNA: TGTGCCAGCAACCCAGGATGGACTGAAGCTTTCTTT.

Sample share makes this clone medium-sized (0.01 to 0.1%). The rearrangement joins TRBV7-9 to TRBJ1-6; perhaps TRBD1 as D (6 bases). CDR1 and CDR2 (germline): SEHNR, FQNEAQ (reference sequence). The V end was cut by 2 bases, the J end by 10 bases, with 15 bases between. There are 15 residues in the CDR3. DNA of the CDR3: TGTGCCAGCAGCTTACGGCGACAGGTCGGATCACCCCTCCACTTT. Translating gives CASSLRRQVGSPLHF.

The chain combines TRBV7-8 with TRBJ2-7; perhaps TRBD1 as D (5 bases). Germline loops: CDR1 SGHVS, CDR2 FQNEAQ. This CDR3 has 17 residues. The V gene lost 1 base and the J gene lost 3 bases, with 19 bases spanning the gap. The CDR3 DNA reads as TGTGCCAGCAGCTTAGGAGCCGGGCAGGGAATCGGCTACGAGCAGTACTTC. Translation gives CASSLGAGQGIGYEQYF. Using reference TRBV7-8 and TRBJ2-7 for the parts outside the CDR3, the full variable domain is GAGVSQSPRYKVAKRGQDVALRCDPISGHVSLFWYQQALGQGPEFLTYFQNEAQLDKSGLPSDRFFAERPEGSVSTLKIQRTQQEDSAVYLCASSLGAGQGIGYEQYFGPGTRLTVT.

This clone was recorded once. The J gene is TRBJ1-5, the V gene TRBV28, with D possibly TRBD1 on 5 matching bases. CDR3 length: 16 amino acids. V was cut by 4 bases and J by 2 bases, with 15 bases left in between. CDR1 MDHEN and CDR2 SYDVKM come from the germline V gene. The CDR3 nucleotides are TGTGCCAGCAGTTCACAGGCCTCAGTAGGCAATCAGCCCCAGCATTTT. This gives the protein CASSSQASVGNQPQHF.

This clone was seen only once. This chain joins TRBV6-6 and TRBJ2-5; TRBD1 matches 7 bases. The germline V gene encodes CDR1 MNHNY and CDR2 SVGAGI (reference sequence). CDR3 size: 15 residues. With V trimmed by 2 bases and J by 6 bases, 9 bases remained unmatched. The CDR3 loop reads CASSYTDTGEKTQYF. CDR3 sequence (DNA): TGTGCCAGCAGTTACACGGATACAGGGGAGAAGACCCAGTACTTC.

This clone was seen only once. V usage is TRBV7-9 and J usage is TRBJ1-2, with D possibly TRBD1 on 6 matching bases. Trimming took 5 bases from V and 8 from J, leaving 18 bases between them. The CDR3 covers 14 residues. The germline V gene encodes CDR1 SEHNR and CDR2 FQNEAQ (reference sequence). CDR3 coding DNA: TGTGCCAGCAGCGCATCCGGGACATGGAACGGCTACACCTTC. It translates to CASSASGTWNGYTF.

This rearrangement joins TRBV7-2 to TRBJ1-1, with TRBD1 matching over 7 bases. The CDR3 covers 14 residues. The V segment lost 0 bases and the J segment 3 bases; nucleotides outside the gene matches: 1. Germline CDR1 and CDR2: SGHTA and FQGNSA. CDR3 sequence: CASSLAGGYTEAFF. The DNA for the CDR3 is TGTGCCAGCAGCTTAGCAGGGGGCTACACTGAAGCTTTCTTT.

The gene calls are TRBV28 and TRBJ1-2; the D is unclear. The V gene lost 4 bases and the J gene lost 7 bases, with 7 bases spanning the gap. Germline V lookup: CDR1 MDHEN, CDR2 SYDVKM. This CDR3 has 11 amino acids. DNA for the CDR3: TGTGCCAGCAGTTCTCAGTCTGGCTACACCTTC. This sequence encodes CASSSQSGYTF.

This clone was observed a single time. The chain combines TRBV7-9 with TRBJ2-7, with TRBD1 identical over 7 bases. There are 13 residues in the CDR3. With V trimmed by 10 bases and J by 4 bases, 10 bases remained unmatched. The germline gives CDR1 SEHNR, CDR2 FQNEAQ (reference sequence). The CDR3 DNA is TGTGCCACCGGCAGGGGGATAAGGTACGAGCAGTACTTC. This sequence encodes CATGRGIRYEQYF.

This chain connects TRBV5-8 to TRBJ1-5, with D possibly matching TRBD1 (6 bases). Trimming took 4 bases from V and 4 from J, leaving 12 bases between them. The CDR3 is 14 amino acids. Germline CDR1 and CDR2: SGHTS and YDEGEE. The CDR3 bases are TGTGCCAGCAGCATCGGACAGAGGAATCAGCCCCAGCATTTT. Residues: CASSIGQRNQPQHF.

This clone appeared a few times. V and J are TRBV5-1 and TRBJ1-1; D perhaps matches TRBD1 (6 bases). Trimming took 0 bases from V and 2 from J, leaving 11 bases between them. Germline CDR1 reads SGHRS; CDR2 reads YFSETQ. The CDR3 is 15 residues long. The CDR3 spells CASSLGTATNTEAFF. CDR3 DNA sequence: TGCGCCAGCAGCTTGGGGACAGCCACTAACACTGAAGCTTTCTTT.

CDR3 coding DNA: TGTGCCAGCAGTGGGGGGACAGGGGGCAATCAGCCCCAGCATTTT. It encodes CASSGGTGGNQPQHF. The rearrangement uses TRBV27 and TRBJ1-5; 10 bases map to TRBD1. This CDR3 is 15 amino acids long. After removal of 5 bases from V and 2 bases from J, the junction contained 3 bases not matched to a gene. Germline CDR1 reads MNHEY; CDR2 reads SMNVEV (reference sequence).

This clone was seen just once. The chain is built from TRBV6-1 and TRBJ1-4, with D hard to call. CDR3 length: 15 amino acids. The germline V gene encodes CDR1 MNHNS and CDR2 SASEGT. The V end lost 4 bases, the J end lost 0 bases, and 9 bases lay between the germline ends. The CDR3 region is CASSAGTTTNEKLFF. DNA of the CDR3: TGTGCCAGCAGTGCGGGTACCACAACTAATGAAAAACTGTTTTTT.

The V and J genes are TRBV5-1 and TRBJ2-7; D uncertain. The CDR3 is 13 residues long. V shed 2 bases and J shed 4 bases, with 10 bases lying between them. The V gene's germline CDR1 is SGHRS and CDR2 YFSETQ. CDR3 region: CASSFSTAYEQYF. The CDR3 DNA is TGCGCCAGCAGCTTTTCGACTGCTTACGAGCAGTACTTC. Drawing the rest from reference TRBV5-1 and TRBJ2-7, the complete variable domain is KAGVTQTPRYLIKTRGQQVTLSCSPISGHRSVSWYQQTPGQGLQFLFEYFSETQRNKGNFPGRFSGRQFSNSRSEMNVSTLELGDSALYLCASSFSTAYEQYFGPGTRLTVT.

This clone was detected only a few times. The V call is TRBV5-4, the J call TRBJ1-1, with D maybe TRBD1 (6 bases). The germline V and J ends were trimmed by 5 bases and 8 bases, with 10 bases remaining between them. Germline CDR1 is SGHNT and CDR2 is YYREEE (reference sequence). This CDR3 is 11 amino acids long. CDR3 residues: CASSYREEAFF. CDR3 bases: TGTGCCAGCAGTTACAGGGAGGAAGCTTTCTTT. Full variable domain (remainder filled in from reference TRBV5-4 and TRBJ1-1): ETGVTQSPTHLIKTRGQQVTLRCSSQSGHNTVSWYQQALGQGPQFIFQYYREEENGRGNFPPRFSGLQFPNYSSELNVNALELDDSALYLCASSYREEAFFGQGTRLTVV.

The chain recombines TRBV5-1 with TRBJ1-4; 7 bases are a match to TRBD1. V shed 2 bases and J 7 bases; nucleotides not matched to a gene: 8. The CDR3 consists of 15 residues. Germline loops: CDR1 SGHRS, CDR2 YFSETQ. The CDR3 is CASSLQGGESEKLFF. The CDR3 coding sequence is TGCGCCAGCAGCTTACAAGGGGGCGAGAGTGAAAAACTGTTTTTT. Supplemented by reference TRBV5-1 and TRBJ1-4, the full variable domain reads KAGVTQTPRYLIKTRGQQVTLSCSPISGHRSVSWYQQTPGQGLQFLFEYFSETQRNKGNFPGRFSGRQFSNSRSEMNVSTLELGDSALYLCASSLQGGESEKLFFGSGTQLSVL.

The chain uses TRBV27 and TRBJ2-7; 11 bases line up with TRBD2. Germline CDR1 MNHEY, CDR2 SMNVEV (reference sequence). The CDR3 totals 16 residues. Losses at the gene ends were 3 bases for V and 2 bases for J; bases not matched to a gene: 6. The CDR3 region is CASSFAASGGTYEQYF. The CDR3, as DNA: TGTGCCAGCAGTTTTGCGGCTAGCGGGGGGACCTACGAGCAGTACTTC.

The V call is TRBV30, the J call TRBJ1-5; 7 positions agree with TRBD1. The CDR3 has 13 residues. The V gene's germline CDR1 is GTSNPN and CDR2 SVGIG (reference sequence). J gave up 3 bases and V 5 bases, and 4 bases lay outside the gene matches. For the CDR3, the DNA is TGTGCCTGGGCGGACAGGCCCAATCAGCCCCAGCATTTT. Its translation is CAWADRPNQPQHF.

This clone has more than one count but fewer than ten. The V gene is TRBV27, the J gene TRBJ1-5; D unresolved. The CDR3 spans 15 residues. From germline, CDR1 is MNHEY and CDR2 SMNVEV (reference sequence). V was cut by 5 bases and J by 7 bases, with 18 bases left in between. CDR3 residues: CASSPTSTTRQPQHF. The CDR3 DNA reads TGTGCCAGCAGTCCCACCTCTACTACCCGGCAGCCCCAGCATTTT.